This T cell receptor beta chain was recovered during a study of beta chain features in type 1 diabetes. Whole-study context: In age, gender and cell yields, patients were similar to healthy donors.

Whole-study results and caveats: Possible PCR preference for shorter templates applied equally to patients and controls.

Germline assignment: CDR1 SEHNR and CDR2 FQNEAQ (reference sequence). Trimming removed 6 bases at V and 0 bases at J, with 14 bases between. The length of the CDR3 is 15 residues. The entirety of the isolated RNA underwent reverse transcription, so expressed TCRB transcripts were sequenced. TCRdb's table, derived via immunoSEQ multiplex PCR, lists solely in-frame clones and lacks some. The sample lists under 250,000 clones, 25% to 30% occurring once. This clone was observed a handful of times. As yet, its antigen is unknown. The receptor was derived from a man aged 30 to 39 in good health. V is TRBV7-9 and J is TRBJ1-1; tentatively, D is TRBD1 (5 bases). Material for sequencing was central memory CD4+ T cells from blood. In nucleotides, the CDR3 is TGTGCCAGCAGTCCCCCCGGGGCCGTGAACACTGAAGCTTTCTTT. It encodes CASSPPGAVNTEAFF.